What follows are 28 T cell receptor beta chains derived from one specimen sequenced in a study of control samples from healthy donors and cancer patients. Produced via immunoSEQ multiplex PCR; TCRdb's table is partial and in-frame only. This sample yields roughly 140,000 clones, of which about 93% are seen a single time; around 2.5% belongs to the top ten. Sequenced input: blood. The receptors were gathered from a middle-aged man in good health.

The V call is TRBV28, the J call TRBJ1-4, with TRBD1 matching over 7 bases. The length of the CDR3 is 15 residues. Looked up from germline, CDR1 is MDHEN and CDR2 is SYDVKM. The V gene end was trimmed by 5 bases and the J gene end by 5 bases; junction bases not matched to a gene: 8. CDR3 sequence (DNA): TGTGCCAGCAGTAATCCGGGACAGAGAAATGAAAAACTGTTTTTT. This gives the protein CASSNPGQRNEKLFF.

This clone was seen a single time. The rearrangement joins TRBV11-2 to TRBJ1-2; tentatively, D is TRBD1 (6 bases). Germline V gene sequence: CDR1 SGHAT, CDR2 FQNNGV. The V gene lost 2 bases and the J gene lost 4 bases, with 8 bases spanning the gap. The length of the CDR3 is 13 residues. In DNA, the CDR3 is TGTGCCAGCAGCTTACAGGGGAGCTATGGCTACACCTTC. It encodes CASSLQGSYGYTF.

This chain connects TRBV6-5 to TRBJ1-5; D ambiguous. Trimming left V 0 bases short and J 0 bases short, with 6 bases between. The CDR3 contains 15 residues. The V gene's germline CDR1 is MNHEY and CDR2 SVGAGI. CDR3 bases: TGTGCCAGCAGTTACTCAGTTCATAGCAATCAGCCCCAGCATTTT. Protein product: CASSYSVHSNQPQHF.

The chain is built from TRBV3-1 (or the pseudogene TRBV3-2) and TRBJ2-7; no clear D gene. Germline V gives CDR1 LGHDT, CDR2 YNNKEL (reference sequence). This CDR3 comprises 10 residues. Between the trimmed V and J ends, which lost 4 bases and 6 bases, there was a span of 4 bases. The CDR3 nucleotides read TGTGCCAGCAGCCCATCCGAGCAGTACTTC. Its protein is CASSPSEQYF.

The chain uses TRBV5-4 and TRBJ1-6; 8 bases fit TRBD1. The length of the CDR3 is 15 residues. Germline CDR1 is SGHNT and CDR2 is YYREEE (reference sequence). The ends lost 4 bases at V and 6 bases at J; junction bases unmatched: 6. The CDR3 sequence: CASSLAGQANSPLHF. The CDR3, as DNA: TGTGCCAGCAGCCTAGCGGGACAGGCTAATTCACCCCTCCACTTT.

With respect to this clone: The same CDR3 also results from other DNA sequences found in this sample. The chain has TRBV5-1 and TRBJ2-5, with D unresolved. V was pared by 4 bases and J by 1 base, with 2 bases between. This CDR3 region has 11 residues. Germline CDR1 and CDR2: SGHRS and YFSETQ. The CDR3 loop reads CASSLQETQYF. The CDR3 nucleotides read TGCGCCAGCAGCCTCCAAGAGACCCAGTACTTC. Combining the CDR3 with reference TRBV5-1 and TRBJ2-5 gives the whole variable domain KAGVTQTPRYLIKTRGQQVTLSCSPISGHRSVSWYQQTPGQGLQFLFEYFSETQRNKGNFPGRFSGRQFSNSRSEMNVSTLELGDSALYLCASSLQETQYFGPGTRLLVL.

The chain has TRBV5-4 and TRBJ2-7; 8 nucleotides match TRBD2. This CDR3 region has 14 residues. After removal of 4 bases from V and 4 bases from J, the junction contained 7 bases not matched to a gene. Germline V gives CDR1 SGHNT, CDR2 YYREEE (reference sequence). The CDR3 sequence is CASSKSGSTYEQYF. The CDR3 DNA follows: TGTGCCAGCAGCAAAAGCGGGAGTACGTACGAGCAGTACTTC.

This chain links TRBV15 with TRBJ2-2; D is uncertain. The CDR3 loop spans 14 amino acids. From germline, CDR1 is LNHNV and CDR2 YYDKDF (reference sequence). Trimming took off 2 bases at V and 4 bases at J, with 8 bases between the two ends. The CDR3: CATSRQRSTGELFF. DNA for the CDR3: TGTGCCACCAGCAGACAGAGAAGCACCGGGGAGCTGTTTTTT.

The genes are TRBV28 and TRBJ1-6; tentatively, D is TRBD1 (5 bases). Germline values: CDR1 MDHEN, CDR2 SYDVKM. The V end lost 3 bases, the J end lost 7 bases, and 19 bases lay between the germline ends. The CDR3 loop spans 17 amino acids. The CDR3 protein is CASSFLQAGWGNSPLHF. The CDR3 DNA reads TGTGCCAGCAGTTTCCTCCAAGCCGGCTGGGGCAATTCACCCCTCCACTTT. Looking up the rest from reference TRBV28 and TRBJ1-6 gives the full variable domain: DVKVTQSSRYLVKRTGEKVFLECVQDMDHENMFWYRQDPGLGLRLIYFSYDVKMKEKGDIPEGYSVSREKKERFSLILESASTNQTSMYLCASSFLQAGWGNSPLHFGNGTRLTVT.

The chain is built from TRBV7-9 and TRBJ1-1; D remains unclear. Germline V CDR1 and CDR2: SEHNR, FQNEAQ (reference sequence). The CDR3 is 16 residues long. The V end lost 2 bases, the J end lost 0 bases, and 13 bases lay between the germline ends. CDR3 nucleotides: TGTGCCAGCAGCTTAAGGGCACTAGACATGAACACTGAAGCTTTCTTT. Translating it yields CASSLRALDMNTEAFF.

This sequence joins TRBV24-1 and TRBJ2-7; TRBD2 aligns across 7 bases. With V trimmed by 5 bases and J by 9 bases, 12 bases remained unmatched. Per germline, CDR1 KGHDR and CDR2 SFDVKD. The CDR3 is 14 amino acids. The CDR3 protein is CATSGASGSLRQYF. The CDR3 region has the DNA TGTGCCACCAGTGGGGCTAGCGGTTCCCTACGGCAGTACTTC.

The chain is built from TRBV6-5 and TRBJ2-1; no reliable D call. This CDR3 has 12 residues. Germline V gene sequence: CDR1 MNHEY, CDR2 SVGAGI. Trimming removed 7 bases from V and 8 bases from J, with 12 bases in between. CDR3 DNA sequence: TGTGCCAGCACTCCTTCTCGCTATGAGCAGTTCTTC. It translates to CASTPSRYEQFF.

V gene TRBV7-2 combines with J gene TRBJ1-6, with D unresolved. The CDR3 consists of 15 residues. V lost 2 bases and J 13 bases, leaving 18 bases between the germline ends. Germline V CDR1 and CDR2: SGHTA, FQGNSA. The CDR3 DNA reads TGTGCCAGCAGCTTAACACTGACTGAGAATTTCCCCCTCCACTTT. Amino acid sequence: CASSLTLTENFPLHF.

This chain uses TRBV10-3 with TRBJ2-7; TRBD2 matches 7 bases. The CDR3 length is 13 residues. With V trimmed by 9 bases and J by 4 bases, 9 bases remained unmatched. Germline CDR1 reads ENHRY; CDR2 reads SYGVKD. As DNA, the CDR3 is TGTGCCATAGGAAACGGGAGGCGGTACGAGCAGTACTTC. It translates to CAIGNGRRYEQYF.

A few counts support this clone. The genes are TRBV28 and TRBJ1-6; D possibly corresponds to TRBD1 (6 bases). Per germline, CDR1 MDHEN and CDR2 SYDVKM. The CDR3 totals 16 residues. V lost 5 bases and J 4 bases, leaving 15 bases between the germline ends. The CDR3 DNA reads as TGTGCCAGCAGTCGATTAGGGGGGGAATATAATTCACCCCTCCACTTT. This codes for CASSRLGGEYNSPLHF.

The J gene is TRBJ2-6, the V gene TRBV3-1 (or the pseudogene TRBV3-2), with D hard to call. V was shortened by 8 bases and J by 1 base, with 15 bases between the two germline ends. Germline values: CDR1 LGHDT, CDR2 YNNKEL (reference sequence). CDR3 size: 16 residues. CDR3 in DNA: TGTGCCAGCGGCCCCTTTCAATCATCTGGGGCCAACGTCCTGACTTTC. The encoded protein is CASGPFQSSGANVLTF.

The chain joins TRBV7-2 to TRBJ2-5, with 10 bases that match TRBD2. This CDR3 is built from 17 residues. Germline V gene data show CDR1 as SGHTA and CDR2 as FQGNSA. After removal of 3 bases from V and 5 bases from J, the junction contained 12 bases not matched to a gene. The CDR3 region is CASSFLKREGRRETQYF. The CDR3 DNA is TGTGCCAGCAGCTTCCTAAAGCGGGAGGGCCGACGGGAGACCCAGTACTTC.

The V gene is TRBV14, the J gene TRBJ2-1; TRBD2 is a possible D gene (5 bases). Deletions cut 5 bases from V and 0 bases from J, with 11 bases between. The CDR3 loop spans 15 amino acids. Germline lookup yields CDR1 SGHDN and CDR2 FVKESK. The CDR3 sequence is CASSSGSRSYNEQFF. The CDR3 DNA is TGTGCCAGCAGCTCGGGATCTCGCTCCTACAATGAGCAGTTCTTC.

The chain has TRBV14 and TRBJ2-7; a weak D match, TRBD1 (5 bases). This CDR3 region has 14 residues. V shed 4 bases and J shed 1 base, with 11 bases lying between them. Per germline, CDR1 SGHDN and CDR2 FVKESK. Written as DNA, the CDR3 is TGTGCCAGCAGCCGAGACAGAAGGTCCTACGAGCAGTACTTC. Translation gives CASSRDRRSYEQYF.

Comments on this clone: At the DNA level, this CDR3 is encoded by other sequences in the same sample as well. The V and J genes are TRBV28 and TRBJ1-2; weak D call: TRBD1 (5 bases). Trimming cost V 8 bases and J 8 bases, with 18 bases left between them. CDR3 length: 13 amino acids. The V gene's germline CDR1 is MDHEN and CDR2 SYDVKM. The CDR3 spells CASRVRGGGGYTF. CDR3 sequence (DNA): TGTGCCAGCCGAGTTAGGGGCGGGGGGGGCTACACCTTC.

This clone was seen a single time. The chain is built from TRBV7-3 and TRBJ2-1, with 10 positions matching TRBD2. The germline V gene has CDR1 SGHTA and CDR2 FQGTGA. The V and J ends lost 1 base and 3 bases, in that order; junction bases with no gene match: 9. This CDR3 is 18 amino acids long. The CDR3 region has the DNA TGTGCCAGCAGCTTAATGGGTAGCGGGAGGAAATACTACAATGAGCAGTTCTTC. The encoded protein is CASSLMGSGRKYYNEQFF.

This chain uses TRBV11-2 with TRBJ1-4; the match to TRBD1 covers 10 bases. Germline lookup yields CDR1 SGHAT and CDR2 FQNNGV. CDR3 length: 14 amino acids. Trimming took 4 bases from V and 5 from J; bases not matched to a gene: 1. The CDR3 reads CASSSGQGNEKLFF. In nucleotides, the CDR3 is TGTGCCAGCAGCTCGGGACAGGGGAATGAAAAACTGTTTTTT.

The chain links TRBV14 to TRBJ2-5; 12 bases agree with TRBD2. The CDR3 consists of 16 residues. CDR1 is SGHDN and CDR2 is FVKESK in the germline V gene. V was clipped by 3 bases and J by 5 bases; unmatched bases: 7. CDR3 nucleotides: TGTGCCAGCAGCCATTTGACTAGCGGGAGCAGGGAGACCCAGTACTTC. This encodes CASSHLTSGSRETQYF.

The chain couples TRBV18 to TRBJ2-7; TRBD2 matches 9 bases. Germline-derived CDR1 and CDR2 are KGHSH and LQKENI. The CDR3 runs 15 residues. The V gene end was trimmed by 3 bases and the J gene end by 4 bases; junction bases not matched to a gene: 7. CDR3 in amino acids: CASSPNSGSRYEQYF. The CDR3 nucleotides are TGTGCCAGCTCACCCAATAGCGGGAGCAGATACGAGCAGTACTTC.

The V and J genes are TRBV5-1 and TRBJ2-7, with 7 bases fitting TRBD2. The CDR3 runs 14 residues. The germline V gene has CDR1 SGHRS and CDR2 YFSETQ. V shed 3 bases and J 2 bases; nucleotides not matched to a gene: 5. The CDR3 DNA is TGCGCCAGCAGCTCGCGGGAGAGGGCCTACGAGCAGTACTTC. It yields the protein CASSSRERAYEQYF.

The chain is built from TRBV15 and TRBJ1-2, with D hard to call. Between the trimmed V and J ends, which lost 0 bases and 7 bases, there was a span of 15 bases. This CDR3 comprises 15 residues. The V gene's germline CDR1 is LNHNV and CDR2 YYDKDF (reference sequence). Here the CDR3 reads CATSRDRPKPLGYTF. The CDR3 region has the DNA TGTGCCACCAGCAGAGATAGGCCAAAACCGCTTGGCTACACCTTC.

V is TRBV6-6 and J is TRBJ2-1; D gene unclear. Trimming cost V 0 bases and J 9 bases, with 6 bases left between them. The CDR3 is 12 amino acids. Germline CDR1 and CDR2: MNHNY and SVGAGI (reference sequence). CDR3 amino acids: CASSYSGLEQFF. CDR3 nucleotide sequence: TGTGCCAGCAGTTACTCTGGGCTTGAGCAGTTCTTC.

The chain links TRBV4-1 to TRBJ2-3, with 8 bases identical to TRBD2. The trim removed 3 bases at V and 0 bases at J, leaving 17 bases unmatched. In germline, CDR1 is MGHRA, CDR2 YSYEKL. The CDR3 has 20 amino acids. CDR3 in amino acids: CASSHPLAGKGITSTDTQYF. CDR3 sequence (DNA): TGCGCCAGCAGCCACCCATTAGCGGGAAAGGGTATAACTAGCACAGATACGCAGTATTTT.